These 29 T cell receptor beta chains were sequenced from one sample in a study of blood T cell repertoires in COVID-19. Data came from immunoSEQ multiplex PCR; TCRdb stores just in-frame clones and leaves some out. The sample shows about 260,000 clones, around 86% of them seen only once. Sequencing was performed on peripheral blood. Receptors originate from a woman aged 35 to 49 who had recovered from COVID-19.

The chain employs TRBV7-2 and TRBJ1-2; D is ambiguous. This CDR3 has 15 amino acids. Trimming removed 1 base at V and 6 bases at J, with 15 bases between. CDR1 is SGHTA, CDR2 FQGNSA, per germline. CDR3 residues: CASSLGRHVGDGYTF. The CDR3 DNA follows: TGTGCCAGCAGCTTAGGACGACACGTGGGAGATGGCTACACCTTC.

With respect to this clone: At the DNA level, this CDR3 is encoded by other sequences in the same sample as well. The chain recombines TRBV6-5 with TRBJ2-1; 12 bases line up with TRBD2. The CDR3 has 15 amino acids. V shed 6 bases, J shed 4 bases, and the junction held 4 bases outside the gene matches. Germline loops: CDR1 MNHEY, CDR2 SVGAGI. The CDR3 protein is CASSPLAGGYNEQFF. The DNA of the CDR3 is TGTGCCAGCAGCCCCCTAGCGGGGGGGTACAATGAGCAGTTCTTC.

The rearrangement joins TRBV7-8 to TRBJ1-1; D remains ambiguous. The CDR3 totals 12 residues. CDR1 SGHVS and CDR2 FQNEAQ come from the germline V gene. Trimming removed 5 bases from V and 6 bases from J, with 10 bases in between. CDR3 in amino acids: CASSPKRAEAFF. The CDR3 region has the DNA TGTGCCAGCAGCCCGAAGCGAGCTGAAGCTTTCTTT. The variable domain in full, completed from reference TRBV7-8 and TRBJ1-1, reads GAGVSQSPRYKVAKRGQDVALRCDPISGHVSLFWYQQALGQGPEFLTYFQNEAQLDKSGLPSDRFFAERPEGSVSTLKIQRTQQEDSAVYLCASSPKRAEAFFGQGTRLTVV.

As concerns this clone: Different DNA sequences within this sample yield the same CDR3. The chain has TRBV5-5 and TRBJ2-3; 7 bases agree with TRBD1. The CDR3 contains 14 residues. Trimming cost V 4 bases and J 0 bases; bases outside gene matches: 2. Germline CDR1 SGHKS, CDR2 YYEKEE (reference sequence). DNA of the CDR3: TGTGCCAGCAGCAGGGACAGCAGCACAGATACGCAGTATTTT. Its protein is CASSRDSSTDTQYF.

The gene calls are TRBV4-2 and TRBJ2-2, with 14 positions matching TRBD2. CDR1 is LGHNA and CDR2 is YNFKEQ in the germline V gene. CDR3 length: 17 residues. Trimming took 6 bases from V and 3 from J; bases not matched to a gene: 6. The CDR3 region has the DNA TGTGCCAGCAGTCCGGGGACTAGCGGGGGTTACACCGGGGAGCTGTTTTTT. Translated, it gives CASSPGTSGGYTGELFF.

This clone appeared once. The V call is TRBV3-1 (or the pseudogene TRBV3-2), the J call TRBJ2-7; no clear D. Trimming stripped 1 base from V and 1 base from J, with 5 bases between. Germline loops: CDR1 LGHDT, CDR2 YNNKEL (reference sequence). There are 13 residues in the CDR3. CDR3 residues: CASSQVGSYEQYF. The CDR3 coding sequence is TGTGCCAGCAGCCAAGTCGGGTCCTACGAGCAGTACTTC.

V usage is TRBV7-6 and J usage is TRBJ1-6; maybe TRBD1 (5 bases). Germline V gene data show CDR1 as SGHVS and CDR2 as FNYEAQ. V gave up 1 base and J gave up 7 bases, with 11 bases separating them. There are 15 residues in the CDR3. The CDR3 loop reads CASSLVQGSNSPLHF. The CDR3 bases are TGTGCCAGCAGCTTAGTCCAGGGCTCAAATTCACCCCTCCACTTT.

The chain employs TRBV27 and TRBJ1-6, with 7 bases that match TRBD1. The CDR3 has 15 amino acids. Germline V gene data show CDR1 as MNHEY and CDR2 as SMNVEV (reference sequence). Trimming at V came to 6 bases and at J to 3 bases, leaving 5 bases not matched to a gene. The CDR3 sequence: CASRGQTLYNSPLHF. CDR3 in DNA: TGTGCCAGCAGGGGACAGACACTCTATAATTCACCCCTCCACTTT.

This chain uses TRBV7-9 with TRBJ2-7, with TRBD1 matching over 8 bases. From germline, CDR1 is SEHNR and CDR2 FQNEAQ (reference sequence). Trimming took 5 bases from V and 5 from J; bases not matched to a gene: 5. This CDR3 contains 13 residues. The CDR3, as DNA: TGTGCCAGCAGCCCCGACAGGGGCCACGAGCAGTACTTC. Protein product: CASSPDRGHEQYF.

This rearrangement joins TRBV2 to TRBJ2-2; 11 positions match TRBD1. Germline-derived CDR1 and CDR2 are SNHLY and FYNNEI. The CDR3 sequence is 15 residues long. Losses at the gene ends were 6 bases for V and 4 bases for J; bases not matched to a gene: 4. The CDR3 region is CASRGTGGITGELFF. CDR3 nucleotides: TGTGCCAGCAGAGGGACAGGGGGGATCACCGGGGAGCTGTTTTTT.

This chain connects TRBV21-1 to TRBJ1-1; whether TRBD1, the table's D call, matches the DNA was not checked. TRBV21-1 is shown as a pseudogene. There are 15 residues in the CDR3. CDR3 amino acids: CASSRSGTANTEAFF. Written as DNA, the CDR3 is TGTGCCAGCAGCAGATCCGGGACAGCGAACACTGAAGCTTTCTTT.

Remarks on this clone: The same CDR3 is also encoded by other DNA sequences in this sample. The CDR3 is CASSIGGLQETQYF. The CDR3 bases are TGTGCCAGTAGTATAGGGGGGCTCCAAGAGACCCAGTACTTC. This chain links TRBV19 with TRBJ2-5; possible D gene TRBD1, 6 bases. Per germline, CDR1 LNHDA and CDR2 SQIVND (reference sequence). Trimming stripped 1 base from V and 1 base from J, with 7 bases between. The CDR3 is 14 amino acids.

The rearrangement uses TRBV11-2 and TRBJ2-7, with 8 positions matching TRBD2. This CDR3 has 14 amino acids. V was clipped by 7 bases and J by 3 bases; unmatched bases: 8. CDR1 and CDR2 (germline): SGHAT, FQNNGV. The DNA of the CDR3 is TGTGCCAGCACCCTAGCGGGTCAGCTCTACGAGCAGTACTTC. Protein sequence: CASTLAGQLYEQYF.

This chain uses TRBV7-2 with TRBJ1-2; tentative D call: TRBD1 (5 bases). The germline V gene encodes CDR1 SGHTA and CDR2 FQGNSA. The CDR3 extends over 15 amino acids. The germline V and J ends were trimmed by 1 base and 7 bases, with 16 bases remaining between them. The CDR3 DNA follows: TGTGCCAGCAGCTTAGGGGGGAGGAGGGAGGGTGGCTACACCTTC. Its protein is CASSLGGRREGGYTF. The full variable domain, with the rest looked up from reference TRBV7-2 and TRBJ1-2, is GAGVSQSPSNKVTEKGKDVELRCDPISGHTALYWYRQSLGQGLEFLIYFQGNSAPDKSGLPSDRFSAERTGGSVSTLTIQRTQQEDSAVYLCASSLGGRREGGYTFGSGTRLTVV.

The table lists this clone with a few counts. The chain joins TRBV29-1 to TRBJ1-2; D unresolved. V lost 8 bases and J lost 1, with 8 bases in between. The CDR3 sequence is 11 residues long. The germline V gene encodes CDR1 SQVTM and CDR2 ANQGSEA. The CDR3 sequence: CSSRSNYGYTF. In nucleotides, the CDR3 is TGCAGCTCGAGGAGTAACTATGGCTACACCTTC.

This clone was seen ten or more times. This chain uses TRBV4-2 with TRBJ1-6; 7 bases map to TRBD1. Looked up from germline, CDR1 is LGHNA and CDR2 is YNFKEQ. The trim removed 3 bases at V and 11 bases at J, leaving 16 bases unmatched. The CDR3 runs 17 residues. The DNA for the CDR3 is TGTGCCAGCAGCCAGGACCGCTCTCAGGGGGAGTTAGCACCCCTCCACTTT. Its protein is CASSQDRSQGELAPLHF.

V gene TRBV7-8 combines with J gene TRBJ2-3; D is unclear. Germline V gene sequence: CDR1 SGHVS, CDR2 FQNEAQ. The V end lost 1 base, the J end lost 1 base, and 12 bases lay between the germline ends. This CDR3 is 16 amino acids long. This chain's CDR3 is CASSLVPSVGTDTQYF. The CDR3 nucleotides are TGTGCCAGCAGCTTAGTCCCGTCTGTTGGCACAGATACGCAGTATTTT.

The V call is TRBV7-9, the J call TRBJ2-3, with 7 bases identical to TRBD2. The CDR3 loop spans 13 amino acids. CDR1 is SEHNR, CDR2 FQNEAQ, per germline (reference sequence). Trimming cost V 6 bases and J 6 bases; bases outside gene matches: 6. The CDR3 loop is CASSWGGADTQYF. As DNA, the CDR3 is TGTGCCAGCAGTTGGGGGGGAGCGGATACGCAGTATTTT.

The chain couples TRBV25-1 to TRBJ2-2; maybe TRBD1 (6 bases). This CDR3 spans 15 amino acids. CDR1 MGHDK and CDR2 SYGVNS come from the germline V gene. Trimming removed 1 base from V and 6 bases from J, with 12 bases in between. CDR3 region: CASSEFDRSAGELFF. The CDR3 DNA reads TGTGCCAGCAGTGAATTCGACAGGTCCGCCGGGGAGCTGTTTTTT. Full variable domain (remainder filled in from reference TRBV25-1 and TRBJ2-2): EADIYQTPRYLVIGTGKKITLECSQTMGHDKMYWYQQDPGMELHLIHYSYGVNSTEKGDLSSESTVSRIRTEHFPLTLESARPSHTSQYLCASSEFDRSAGELFFGEGSRLTVL.

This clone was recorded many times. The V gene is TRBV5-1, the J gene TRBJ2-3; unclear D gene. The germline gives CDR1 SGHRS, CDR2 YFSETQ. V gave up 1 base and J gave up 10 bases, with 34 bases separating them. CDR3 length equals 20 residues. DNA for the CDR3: TGCGCCAGCAGCTTGAACGACAATACGTTTGTGGTCGGCCGTAGTGTTTCGCAGTATTTT. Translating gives CASSLNDNTFVVGRSVSQYF.

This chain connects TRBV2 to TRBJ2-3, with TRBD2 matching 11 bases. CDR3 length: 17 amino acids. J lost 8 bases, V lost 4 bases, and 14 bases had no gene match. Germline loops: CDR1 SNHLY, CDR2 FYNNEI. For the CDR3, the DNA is TGTGCCAGCAGTGGAGACATAGCGGGGGGGCCAAAGAGTACGCAGTATTTT. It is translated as CASSGDIAGGPKSTQYF.

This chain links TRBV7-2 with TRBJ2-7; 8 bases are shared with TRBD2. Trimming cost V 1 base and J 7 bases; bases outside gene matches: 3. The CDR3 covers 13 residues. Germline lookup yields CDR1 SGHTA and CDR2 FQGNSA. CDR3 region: CASSLERGIEQYF. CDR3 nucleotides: TGTGCCAGCAGCTTAGAGCGGGGGATTGAGCAGTACTTC.

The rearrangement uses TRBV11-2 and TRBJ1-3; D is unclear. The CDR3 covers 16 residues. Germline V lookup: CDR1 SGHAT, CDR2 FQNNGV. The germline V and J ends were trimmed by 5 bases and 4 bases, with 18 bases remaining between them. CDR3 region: CASSRTPKRKGNTIYF. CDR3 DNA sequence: TGTGCCAGCAGCCGCACACCGAAGAGGAAGGGAAACACCATATATTTT.

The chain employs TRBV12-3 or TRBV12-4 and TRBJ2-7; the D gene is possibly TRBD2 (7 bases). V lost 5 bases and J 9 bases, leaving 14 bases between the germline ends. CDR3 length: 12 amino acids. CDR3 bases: TGTGCCAGCAGTCTTAAGGGGGGGGCGCAGTACTTC. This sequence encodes CASSLKGGAQYF.

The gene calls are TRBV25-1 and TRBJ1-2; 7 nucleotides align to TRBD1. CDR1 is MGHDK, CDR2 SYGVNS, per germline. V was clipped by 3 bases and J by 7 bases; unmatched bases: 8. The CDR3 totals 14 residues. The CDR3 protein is CASSDFGTDRGYTF. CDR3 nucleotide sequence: TGTGCCAGCAGTGATTTTGGGACAGATCGTGGCTACACCTTC.

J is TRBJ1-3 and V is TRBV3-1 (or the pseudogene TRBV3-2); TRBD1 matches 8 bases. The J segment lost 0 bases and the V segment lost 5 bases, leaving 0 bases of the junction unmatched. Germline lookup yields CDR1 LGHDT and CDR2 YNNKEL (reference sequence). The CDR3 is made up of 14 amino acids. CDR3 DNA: TGTGCCAGCAGCGACAGGGGCTCTGGAAACACCATATATTTT. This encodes CASSDRGSGNTIYF.

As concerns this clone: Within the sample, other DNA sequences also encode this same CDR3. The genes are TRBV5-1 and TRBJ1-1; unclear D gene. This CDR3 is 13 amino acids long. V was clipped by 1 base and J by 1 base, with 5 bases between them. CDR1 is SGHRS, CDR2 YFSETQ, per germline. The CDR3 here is CASSLTGNTEAFF. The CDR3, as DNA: TGCGCCAGCAGCTTGACGGGGAACACTGAAGCTTTCTTT.

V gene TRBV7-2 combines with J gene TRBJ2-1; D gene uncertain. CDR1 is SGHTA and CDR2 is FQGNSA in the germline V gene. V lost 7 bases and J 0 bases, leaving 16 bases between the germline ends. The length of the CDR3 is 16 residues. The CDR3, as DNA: TGTGCCAGCACCCCCCAATCCGGAGTCTCCTACAATGAGCAGTTCTTC. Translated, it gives CASTPQSGVSYNEQFF.

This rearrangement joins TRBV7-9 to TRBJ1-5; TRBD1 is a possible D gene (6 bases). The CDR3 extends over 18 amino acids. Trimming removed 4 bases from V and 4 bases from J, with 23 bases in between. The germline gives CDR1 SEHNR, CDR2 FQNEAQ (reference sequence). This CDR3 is CASSSTGGAPSLNQPQHF. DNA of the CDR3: TGTGCCAGCAGCTCGACTGGGGGGGCTCCGTCTCTAAATCAGCCCCAGCATTTT.